Below, 22 T cell receptor beta chains from the same sample are listed, as sequenced in a study of CD8+ T cells in alopecia areata. Sample treatment: oral pan-JAK inhibitor, 5-10 mg twice daily. TCR sequencing used cDNA made by reverse transcription of extracted RNA. Some clones are missing from TCRdb's copy, which holds only in-frame ones; the method was immunoSEQ multiplex PCR. The table lists a few hundred thousand clones, 30% to 40% of them singletons, with around 0.48% in the top ten. The source was CD4+ T cells sorted from blood, collected between weeks 30 and 35, from a patient treated with tofacitinib. The source is a human donor with alopecia areata.

Only a few counts were recorded for this clone. This chain uses TRBV27 with TRBJ1-2; unclear D gene. The germline V gene encodes CDR1 MNHEY and CDR2 SMNVEV (reference sequence). The CDR3 length is 14 residues. Trimming removed 1 base from V and 3 bases from J, with 9 bases in between. In DNA, the CDR3 is TGTGCCAGCAGTTTATTACCCAGCTACTATGGCTACACCTTC. Protein: CASSLLPSYYGYTF.

A few counts support this clone. The rearrangement links TRBV5-1 to TRBJ2-7; unclear D gene. This CDR3 comprises 12 residues. V was cut by 0 bases and J by 4 bases, with 5 bases left in between. Germline V CDR1 and CDR2: SGHRS, YFSETQ. DNA for the CDR3: TGCGCCAGCAGCTTGGTGAGATACGAGCAGTACTTC. Protein sequence: CASSLVRYEQYF. Together with reference TRBV5-1 and TRBJ2-7, the CDR3 gives the full variable domain: KAGVTQTPRYLIKTRGQQVTLSCSPISGHRSVSWYQQTPGQGLQFLFEYFSETQRNKGNFPGRFSGRQFSNSRSEMNVSTLELGDSALYLCASSLVRYEQYFGPGTRLTVT.

The rearrangement joins TRBV19 to TRBJ2-3; TRBD2 aligns across 7 bases. In germline, CDR1 is LNHDA, CDR2 SQIVND (reference sequence). V was clipped by 5 bases and J by 2 bases; unmatched bases: 10. CDR3 length: 16 residues. The CDR3, as DNA: TGTGCCAGTAGTCCGGCTAGCGGTGTTTACACAGATACGCAGTATTTT. Translating gives CASSPASGVYTDTQYF. The complete variable domain, with remaining parts taken from reference TRBV19 and TRBJ2-3, reads DGGITQSPKYLFRKEGQNVTLSCEQNLNHDAMYWYRQDPGQGLRLIYYSQIVNDFQKGDIAEGYSVSREKKESFPLTVTSAQKNPTAFYLCASSPASGVYTDTQYFGPGTRLTVL.

The chain employs TRBV27 and TRBJ2-3, with TRBD2 identical over 16 bases. The CDR3 sequence is 18 residues long. J gave up 0 bases and V 4 bases, and 4 bases lay outside the gene matches. Per the germline V gene, CDR1 is MNHEY and CDR2 is SMNVEV (reference sequence). Written as DNA, the CDR3 is TGTGCCAGCAGTTCCGGGACTAGCGGGAGGGTAAGCACAGATACGCAGTATTTT. Translating it yields CASSSGTSGRVSTDTQYF.

The genes are TRBV7-9 and TRBJ1-3, with D hard to call. The CDR3 extends over 13 amino acids. Germline lookup yields CDR1 SEHNR and CDR2 FQNEAQ (reference sequence). The ends were cut back, 8 bases at V and 0 bases at J, with 8 bases in the middle. In nucleotides, the CDR3 is TGTGCCAGCCAACCCGACTCTGGAAACACCATATATTTT. It is translated as CASQPDSGNTIYF.

This clone appeared a few times. The rearrangement uses TRBV7-9 and TRBJ2-1; TRBD1 agrees at 9 bases. CDR1 and CDR2 from the germline V gene are SEHNR and FQNEAQ (reference sequence). Trimming took 4 bases from V and 7 from J; bases not matched to a gene: 14. This CDR3 spans 17 amino acids. CDR3 region: CASSSGAGTGRTNEQFF. CDR3 DNA: TGTGCCAGCAGCTCAGGGGCCGGGACAGGGAGAACGAATGAGCAGTTCTTC.

The CDR3 here is CASSVALAGSTDTQYF. CDR3 DNA: TGTGCCAGCAGCGTAGCACTAGCGGGATCCACAGATACGCAGTATTTT. The gene calls are TRBV9 and TRBJ2-3, with 10 positions matching TRBD2. The trim removed 0 bases at V and 2 bases at J, leaving 3 bases unmatched. Germline lookup yields CDR1 SGDLS and CDR2 YYNGEE. CDR3 length: 16 residues.

This clone was detected a few times. V and J are TRBV29-1 and TRBJ2-1; maybe TRBD2 (6 bases). V lost 8 bases and J 4 bases, leaving 18 bases between the germline ends. CDR1 is SQVTM, CDR2 ANQGSEA, per germline. This CDR3 is 14 amino acids long. Here the CDR3 DNA reads TGCAGCACTAGCCTGGGAGGAGGATACAATGAGCAGTTCTTC. Protein sequence: CSTSLGGGYNEQFF.

This chain links TRBV25-1 with TRBJ2-1; D is ambiguous. Trimming removed 4 bases at V and 6 bases at J, with 10 bases between. Germline CDR1 and CDR2: MGHDK and SYGVNS. This CDR3 has 13 amino acids. This CDR3 is CASSVRESNEQFF. CDR3 bases: TGTGCCAGCAGTGTTCGCGAATCCAATGAGCAGTTCTTC.

This clone was observed a few times. The J gene is TRBJ2-4, the V gene TRBV7-2, with D perhaps matching TRBD2 (5 bases). The germline gives CDR1 SGHTA, CDR2 FQGNSA. CDR3 length equals 13 residues. V was clipped by 6 bases and J by 4 bases, with 10 bases between them. Written as DNA, the CDR3 is TGTGCCAGCAGTATCGGCGGGAAAAACATTCAGTACTTC. Protein product: CASSIGGKNIQYF.

The chain joins TRBV30 to TRBJ1-3, with D tentatively TRBD1 (5 bases). The V end was cut by 1 base, the J end by 0 bases, with 7 bases between. Germline loops: CDR1 GTSNPN, CDR2 SVGIG (reference sequence). The CDR3 has 14 residues. The CDR3 DNA sequence: TGTGCCTGGAGTGGACAGAGCTCTGGAAACACCATATATTTT. It specifies CAWSGQSSGNTIYF. Supplemented by reference TRBV30 and TRBJ1-3, the full variable domain reads SQTIHQWPATLVQPVGSPLSLECTVEGTSNPNLYWYRQAAGRGLQLLFYSVGIGQISSEVPQNLSASRPQDRQFILSSKKLLLSDSGFYLCAWSGQSSGNTIYFGEGSWLTVV.

This clone came up a few times. The chain recombines TRBV19 with TRBJ2-1, with 8 positions matching TRBD1. Germline CDR1 and CDR2: LNHDA and SQIVND (reference sequence). V shed 7 bases, J shed 1 base, and the junction held 12 bases outside the gene matches. CDR3 length equals 17 residues. The CDR3 loop is CASTFQQGDRSYNEQFF. The CDR3 nucleotides are TGTGCCAGTACCTTCCAACAGGGGGACAGGTCCTACAATGAGCAGTTCTTC.

The table lists this clone with many counts. This chain connects TRBV2 to TRBJ2-7; D call uncertain. The CDR3 spans 13 residues. Germline values: CDR1 SNHLY, CDR2 FYNNEI. Trimming took off 6 bases at V and 2 bases at J, with 11 bases between the two ends. CDR3 sequence (DNA): TGTGCCAGCAGGAACGTAGGGACCTACGAGCAGTACTTC. This encodes CASRNVGTYEQYF.

The chain has TRBV5-4 and TRBJ2-5; D call uncertain. The V and J ends lost 5 bases and 1 base respectively, with 9 bases between them. Germline CDR1 reads SGHNT; CDR2 reads YYREEE (reference sequence). The CDR3 runs to 13 residues. CDR3 in amino acids: CASRNMSQETQYF. CDR3 DNA sequence: TGTGCCAGCAGAAACATGAGCCAAGAGACCCAGTACTTC.

This clone was counted a few times. This chain links TRBV2 with TRBJ1-2; no clear D gene. V lost 4 bases and J lost 10, with 16 bases in between. CDR1 is SNHLY, CDR2 FYNNEI, per germline. CDR3 length: 13 amino acids. Here the CDR3 reads CASSADYSLDYTF. The DNA of the CDR3 is TGTGCCAGCAGTGCAGACTATTCCCTGGACTACACCTTC.

The rearrangement uses TRBV14 and TRBJ1-6, with D unresolved. Germline CDR1 reads SGHDN; CDR2 reads FVKESK. Trimming removed 0 bases from V and 14 bases from J, with 8 bases in between. The CDR3 sequence is 12 residues long. The DNA of the CDR3 is TGTGCCAGCAGCCAAGACTTTCTGGCCCTCCACTTT. Residues: CASSQDFLALHF.

This rearrangement joins TRBV27 to TRBJ1-6, with D hard to call. The ends were cut back, 6 bases at V and 9 bases at J, with 9 bases in the middle. Per germline, CDR1 MNHEY and CDR2 SMNVEV (reference sequence). The CDR3 covers 12 residues. CDR3: CASSTPGSPLHF. The CDR3 DNA is TGTGCCAGCAGCACACCGGGTTCACCCCTCCACTTT.

The chain combines TRBV30 with TRBJ1-5, with a tentative D call TRBD1 (5 bases). Trimming shortened V by 4 bases and J by 0 bases, and 7 bases separated the two germline ends. The germline gives CDR1 GTSNPN, CDR2 SVGIG (reference sequence). CDR3 length: 13 amino acids. CDR3 residues: CAWNRNSNQPQHF. The CDR3 bases are TGTGCCTGGAACAGGAATAGCAATCAGCCCCAGCATTTT.

The chain links TRBV2 to TRBJ1-1; no clear D. Germline CDR1 SNHLY, CDR2 FYNNEI. This CDR3 is 13 amino acids long. Trimming took 7 bases from V and 1 from J, leaving 10 bases between them. In nucleotides, the CDR3 is TGTGCCAGCAAGGTTGGCAGGAACACTGAAGCTTTCTTT. It is translated as CASKVGRNTEAFF.

V usage is TRBV29-1 and J usage is TRBJ1-4, with D uncertain. Germline assignment: CDR1 SQVTM and CDR2 ANQGSEA. This CDR3 is 14 amino acids long. Trimming took 4 bases from V and 0 from J, leaving 9 bases between them. CDR3 in amino acids: CSVAPTATNEKLFF. CDR3 sequence (DNA): TGCAGCGTTGCCCCGACTGCAACTAATGAAAAACTGTTTTTT.

The genes are TRBV5-1 and TRBJ1-1; 7 nucleotides agree with TRBD1. Germline V gene data show CDR1 as SGHRS and CDR2 as YFSETQ. The V segment lost 5 bases and the J segment 4 bases; nucleotides outside the gene matches: 17. The CDR3 is made up of 17 amino acids. The CDR3 nucleotides are TGCGCCAGCAGAACCAAAGGGGGCACCGGCCACGGCACTGAAGCTTTCTTT. Protein sequence: CASRTKGGTGHGTEAFF.

The chain joins TRBV4-2 to TRBJ2-3; D might be TRBD1 (5 bases). Trimming stripped 1 base from V and 2 bases from J, with 13 bases between. Germline CDR1 reads LGHNA; CDR2 reads YNFKEQ. The CDR3 has 16 amino acids. CDR3 nucleotides: TGTGCCAGCAGCCAAGTTCAAGGGGAACTCACAGATACGCAGTATTTT. Protein: CASSQVQGELTDTQYF.